A few counts support the clone carrying this T cell receptor (beta chain). These data are taken from a study of blood T cell repertoires in COVID-19. Study overall: Donors in the United States, Italy and Spain gave samples during acute or convalescent COVID-19. T cells, B-cell-depleted T cells, or PBMCs supplied cDNA or gDNA.

Per the germline V gene, CDR1 is MNHEY and CDR2 is SMNVEV (reference sequence). The length of the CDR3 is 12 residues. The V gene lost 8 bases and the J gene lost 1 base, with 6 bases spanning the gap. In the original processing: For nucleated cells, counts were estimated from reference gene primer amplification. Measured with immunoSEQ multiplex PCR; TCRdb has only the in-frame clones, and not every one. D and trimming were read from the DNA, whereas the V and J calls and clone size are those reported in that table. The sample contains some 100,000 clones, around nine tenths of which appear only once.

Sample: peripheral blood. The TCR comes from a human donor with acute or convalescent COVID-19. The donor label of this sample is uncertain. The chain is built from TRBV27 and TRBJ2-4; D ambiguous. CDR3 sequence (DNA): TGTGCCAGCGGAGAGGCCAAAAACATTCAGTACTTC. Protein product: CASGEAKNIQYF.